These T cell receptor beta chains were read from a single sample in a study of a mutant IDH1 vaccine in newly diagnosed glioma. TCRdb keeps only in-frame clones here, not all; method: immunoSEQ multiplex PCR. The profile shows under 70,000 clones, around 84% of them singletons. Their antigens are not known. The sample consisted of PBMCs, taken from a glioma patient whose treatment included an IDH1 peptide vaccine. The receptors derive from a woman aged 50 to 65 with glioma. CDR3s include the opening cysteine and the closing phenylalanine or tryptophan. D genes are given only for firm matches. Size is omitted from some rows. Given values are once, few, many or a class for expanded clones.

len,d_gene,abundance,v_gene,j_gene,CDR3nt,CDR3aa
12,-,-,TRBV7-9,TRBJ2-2,TGTGCCAGCAGCTCCGCCGCCGGGGAGCTGTTTTTT,CASSSAAGELFF
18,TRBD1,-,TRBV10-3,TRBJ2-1,TGTGCCATCAGTGGGGAAGATCCGGGACAGGGGGTTTACAATGAGCAGTTCTTC,CAISGEDPGQGVYNEQFF
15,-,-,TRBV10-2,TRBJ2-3,TGCGCCAGCAGTTCCATGGACTCAAAGGCAGATACGCAGTATTTT,CASSSMDSKADTQYF
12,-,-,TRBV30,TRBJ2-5,TGTGCCTGGAGGGCTCGGAGTGAGACCCAGTACTTC,CAWRARSETQYF
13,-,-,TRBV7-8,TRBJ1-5,TGTGCCAGCAGCTCAGGGGGCAATCAGCCCCAGCATTTT,CASSSGGNQPQHF
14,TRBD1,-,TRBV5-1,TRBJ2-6,TGCGCCAGCAGCTCGGGGGGGGACAGGGGCGTCCTGACTTTC,CASSSGGDRGVLTF
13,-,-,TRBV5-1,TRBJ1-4,TGCGCCAGCAGCTTGAGTCCCAGGCAGAAACTGTTTTTT,CASSLSPRQKLFF
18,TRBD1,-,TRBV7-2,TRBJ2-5,TGTGCCAGCACCCCTACCGAGGACAGGGCAAGTAACCAAGAGACCCAGTACTTC,CASTPTEDRASNQETQYF
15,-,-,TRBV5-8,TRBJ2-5,TGTGCCAGCAGCACGCCGACAGGAATCCAAGAGACCCAGTACTTC,CASSTPTGIQETQYF
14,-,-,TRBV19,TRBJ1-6,TGTGCCAGTAGTATCGGGGATGTGGATTCACCCCTCCACTTT,CASSIGDVDSPLHF
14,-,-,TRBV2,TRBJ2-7,TGTGCCAGCAGTGCTGCTACACAGACCTACGAGCAGTACTTC,CASSAATQTYEQYF
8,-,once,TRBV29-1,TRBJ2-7,TGCAGCGTTGACAGGGTGTACTTC,CSVDRVYF
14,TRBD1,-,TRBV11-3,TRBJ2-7,TGTGCCAGCAGCTTAGCAAACAGGGGCCACGAGCAGTACTTC,CASSLANRGHEQYF
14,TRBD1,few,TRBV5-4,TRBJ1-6,TGTGCCAGCAGCTTCACAGGGGCAAATTCACCCCTCCACTTT,CASSFTGANSPLHF
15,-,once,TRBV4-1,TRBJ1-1,TGCGCCAGCAGCCAAGACCGAGGAGGTAACACTGAAGCTTTCTTT,CASSQDRGGNTEAFF
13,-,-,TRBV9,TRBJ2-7,TGTGCCAGCAGCGTGACCGGGTCCTACGAGCAGTACTTC,CASSVTGSYEQYF
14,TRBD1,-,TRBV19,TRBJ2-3,TGTGCCAGTAGTGATGGGACAGGGAAAAATACGCAGTATTTT,CASSDGTGKNTQYF
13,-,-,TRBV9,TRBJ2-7,TGTGCCAGCAGCGTAGCAGGGGTTAACGAGCAGTACTTC,CASSVAGVNEQYF
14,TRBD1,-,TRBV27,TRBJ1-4,TGTGCCAGCAGGGACAGGGAGGTAGGCGAAAAACTGTTTTTT,CASRDREVGEKLFF
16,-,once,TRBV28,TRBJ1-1,TGTGCCAGCAGTCCTTCGGGACTTTTAATGAACACTGAAGCTTTCTTT,CASSPSGLLMNTEAFF
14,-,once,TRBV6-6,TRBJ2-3,TGTGCCAGCAGTTACTCGCGCGGCACAGATACGCAGTATTTT,CASSYSRGTDTQYF
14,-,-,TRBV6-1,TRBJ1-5,TGTGCCAGCAGTGAAGCGCACAGAAATCAGCCCCAGCATTTT,CASSEAHRNQPQHF
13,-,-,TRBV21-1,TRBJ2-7,TGTGCCAGCAGCAAAGGTGGGGTCTACGAGCAGTACTTC,CASSKGGVYEQYF
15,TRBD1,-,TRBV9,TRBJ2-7,TGTGCCAGCACGCCCGGGACAGGGGCCTCCTACGAGCAGTACTTC,CASTPGTGASYEQYF
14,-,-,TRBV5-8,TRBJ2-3,TGTGCCAGCAGCTTGCAGATAGAGGCAGATACGCAGTATTTT,CASSLQIEADTQYF
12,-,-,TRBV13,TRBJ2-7,TGTGCCAGCAGCTTACAACCCCACGAGCAGTACTTC,CASSLQPHEQYF
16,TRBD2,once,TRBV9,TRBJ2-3,TGTGCCAGCAGCGTAGTAGCGGGGGGCAAAACAGATACGCAGTATTTT,CASSVVAGGKTDTQYF
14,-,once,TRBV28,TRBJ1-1,TGTGCCAGCAGTTTATGGCTGACGAACACTGAAGCTTTCTTT,CASSLWLTNTEAFF
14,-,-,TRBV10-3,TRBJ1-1,TGTGCCATCAGTGAGACAGGGAGGAACACTGAAGCTTTCTTT,CAISETGRNTEAFF
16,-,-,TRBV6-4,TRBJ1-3,TGTGCCAGCGGTGGTTATCCGCTTCCGATCCGAAACACCATATATTTT,CASGGYPLPIRNTIYF
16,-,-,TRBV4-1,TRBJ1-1,TGCGCCAGCAGCCAAGTATCTGCTAGGGCGGCCACTGAAGCTTTCTTT,CASSQVSARAATEAFF
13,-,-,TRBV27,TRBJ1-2,TGTGCCAGCAGTTTTCTGGACGCAGGGGGCTACACCTTC,CASSFLDAGGYTF
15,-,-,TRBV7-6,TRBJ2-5,TGTGCCAGCAGCTCAATGGCCTCTACGGGAGAGACCCAGTACTTC,CASSSMASTGETQYF
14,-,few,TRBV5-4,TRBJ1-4,TGTGCCAGCAGTCTTAGGGGCTATAATGAAAAACTGTTTTTT,CASSLRGYNEKLFF
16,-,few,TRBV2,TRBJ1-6,TGTGCCAGCATCCTGGACCGGAGCTCCTATAATTCACCCCTCCACTTT,CASILDRSSYNSPLHF
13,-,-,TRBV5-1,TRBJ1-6,TGCGCCAGCAGCGCCGAAGTTAATTCACCCCTCCACTTT,CASSAEVNSPLHF
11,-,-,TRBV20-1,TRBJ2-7,TGCAGTGCTCTATCCGTCGGAGAGCAGTACTTC,CSALSVGEQYF
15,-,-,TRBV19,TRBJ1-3,TGTGCCAGTACGGGGGTAAACGGTCCTGGAAACACCATATATTTT,CASTGVNGPGNTIYF
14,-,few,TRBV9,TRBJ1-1,TGTGCCAGCAGCGGCGGGACGGCGAACACTGAAGCTTTCTTT,CASSGGTANTEAFF
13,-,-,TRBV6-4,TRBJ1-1,TGTGCCAGCAGTGAACAGGCAAACACTGAAGCTTTCTTT,CASSEQANTEAFF
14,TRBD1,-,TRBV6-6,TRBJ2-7,TGTGCCAGCAGTCAACAGGGGAGCTCCTACGAGCAGTACTTC,CASSQQGSSYEQYF
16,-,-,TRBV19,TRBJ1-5,TGTGCCAGTAGTAGCCCGCACGGGGGCGCGGGTCAGCCCCAGCATTTT,CASSSPHGGAGQPQHF
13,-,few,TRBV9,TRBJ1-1,TGTGCCAGCAGCGCGGCCCCGAACACTGAAGCTTTCTTT,CASSAAPNTEAFF